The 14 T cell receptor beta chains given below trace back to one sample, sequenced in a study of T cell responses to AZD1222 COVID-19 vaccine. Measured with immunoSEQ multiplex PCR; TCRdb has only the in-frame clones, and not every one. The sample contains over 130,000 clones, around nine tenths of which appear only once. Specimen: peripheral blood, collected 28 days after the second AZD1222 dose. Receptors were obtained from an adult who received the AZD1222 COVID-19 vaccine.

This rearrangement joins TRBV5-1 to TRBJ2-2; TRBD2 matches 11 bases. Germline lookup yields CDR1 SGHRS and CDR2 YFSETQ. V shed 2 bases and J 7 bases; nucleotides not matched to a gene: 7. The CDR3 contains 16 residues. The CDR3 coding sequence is TGCGCCAGCAGCTTCCGTACTAGCGGGAGTAACGGGGAGCTGTTTTTT. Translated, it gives CASSFRTSGSNGELFF.

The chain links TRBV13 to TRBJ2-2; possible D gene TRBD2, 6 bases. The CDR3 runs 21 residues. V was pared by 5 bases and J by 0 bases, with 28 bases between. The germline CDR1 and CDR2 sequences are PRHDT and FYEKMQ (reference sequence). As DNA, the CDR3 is TGTGCCAGCAGCCACATCCCGCGGCAGGTCTCGCGGGAATCGAACACCGGGGAGCTGTTTTTT. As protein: CASSHIPRQVSRESNTGELFF.

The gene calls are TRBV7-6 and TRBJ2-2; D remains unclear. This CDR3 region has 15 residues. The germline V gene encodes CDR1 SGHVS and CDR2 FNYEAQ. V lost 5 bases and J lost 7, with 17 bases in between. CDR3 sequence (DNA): TGTGCCAGCAGCCCTGAGGCCGCCGGCGGCGGGGAGCTGTTTTTT. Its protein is CASSPEAAGGGELFF.

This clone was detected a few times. In DNA form, the CDR3 reads TGTGCCAGTAGCGCTCTGGGACAGCTAACTAGCAATCAGCCCCAGCATTTT. Amino acids: CASSALGQLTSNQPQHF. The chain carries TRBV19 and TRBJ1-5, with 7 nucleotides matching TRBD1. CDR3 length: 17 residues. V was pared by 6 bases and J by 0 bases, with 11 bases of the junction left unmatched. Germline-derived CDR1 and CDR2 are LNHDA and SQIVND (reference sequence).

CDR3 sequence reads: CASSSTGESYEQYF. Written as DNA, the CDR3 is TGTGCCAGCAGTTCAACGGGGGAATCGTACGAGCAGTACTTC. This chain links TRBV6-5 with TRBJ2-7; D perhaps matches TRBD2 (6 bases). The CDR3 loop spans 14 amino acids. Germline CDR1 is MNHEY and CDR2 is SVGAGI. The V end was cut by 4 bases, the J end by 4 bases, with 14 bases between.

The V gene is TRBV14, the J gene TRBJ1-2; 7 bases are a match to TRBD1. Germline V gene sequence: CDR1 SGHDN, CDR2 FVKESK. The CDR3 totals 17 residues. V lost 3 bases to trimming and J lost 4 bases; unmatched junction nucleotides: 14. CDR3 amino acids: CASSQGDREKGTYGYTF. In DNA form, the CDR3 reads TGTGCCAGCAGCCAGGGTGACAGGGAGAAGGGAACCTATGGCTACACCTTC.

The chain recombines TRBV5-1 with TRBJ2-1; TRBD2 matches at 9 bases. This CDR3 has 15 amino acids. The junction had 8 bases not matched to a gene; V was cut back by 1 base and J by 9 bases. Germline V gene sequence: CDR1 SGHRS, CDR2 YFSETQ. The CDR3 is CASSLKVAGEGEQFF. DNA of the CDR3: TGCGCCAGCAGCTTGAAGGTAGCGGGAGAGGGTGAGCAGTTCTTC.

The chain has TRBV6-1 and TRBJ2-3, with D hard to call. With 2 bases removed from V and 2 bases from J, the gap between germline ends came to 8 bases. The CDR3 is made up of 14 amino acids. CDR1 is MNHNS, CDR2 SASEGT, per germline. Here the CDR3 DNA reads TGTGCCAGCAGTGAACCATCGGTCACAGATACGCAGTATTTT. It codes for CASSEPSVTDTQYF.

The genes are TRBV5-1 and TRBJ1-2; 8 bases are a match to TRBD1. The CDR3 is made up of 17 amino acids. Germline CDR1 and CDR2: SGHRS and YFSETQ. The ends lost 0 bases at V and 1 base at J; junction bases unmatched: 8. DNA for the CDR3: TGCGCCAGCAGCTTGGTCGGCAGGGGGCCCAGTAACTATGGCTACACCTTC. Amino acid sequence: CASSLVGRGPSNYGYTF.

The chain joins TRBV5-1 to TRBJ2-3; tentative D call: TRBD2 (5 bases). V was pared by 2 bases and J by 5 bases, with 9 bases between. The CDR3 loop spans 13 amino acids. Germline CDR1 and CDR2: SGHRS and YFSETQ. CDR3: CASSFKAEDTQYF. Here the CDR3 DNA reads TGCGCCAGCAGCTTTAAAGCGGAAGATACGCAGTATTTT.

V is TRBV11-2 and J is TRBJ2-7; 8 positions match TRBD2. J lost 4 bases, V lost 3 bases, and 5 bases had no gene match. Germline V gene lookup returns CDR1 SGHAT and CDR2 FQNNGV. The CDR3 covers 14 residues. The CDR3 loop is CASSFVSGGYEQYF. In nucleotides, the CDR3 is TGTGCCAGCAGCTTTGTATCGGGAGGGTACGAGCAGTACTTC.

In DNA form, the CDR3 reads TGTGCCAGCAGTTTAATTATAGCGCCGGGAGCAACGTATGGCTACACCTTC. This gives the protein CASSLIIAPGATYGYTF. The gene calls are TRBV28 and TRBJ1-2; D is uncertain. CDR1 is MDHEN and CDR2 is SYDVKM in the germline V gene. The CDR3 sequence is 17 residues long. V was cut by 2 bases and J by 5 bases, with 21 bases left in between.

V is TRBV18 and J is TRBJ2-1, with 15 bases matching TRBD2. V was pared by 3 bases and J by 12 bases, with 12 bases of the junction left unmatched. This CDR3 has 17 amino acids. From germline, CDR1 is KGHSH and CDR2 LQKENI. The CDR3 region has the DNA TGTGCCAGCTCACCGAATACCGGACTAGCGGGAGGGGAGGGGCAGTTCTTC. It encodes CASSPNTGLAGGEGQFF.

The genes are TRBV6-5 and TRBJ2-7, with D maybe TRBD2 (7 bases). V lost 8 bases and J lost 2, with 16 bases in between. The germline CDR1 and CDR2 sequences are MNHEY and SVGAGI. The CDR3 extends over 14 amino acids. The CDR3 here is CASEGGISPYEQYF. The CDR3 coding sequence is TGTGCCAGCGAGGGGGGGATCTCTCCCTACGAGCAGTACTTC.